This passage covers 25 T cell receptor beta chains from one sample sequenced in a study of blood T cell repertoires in COVID-19. Sequenced by immunoSEQ multiplex PCR; TCRdb stores in-frame clones only, minus some. The table includes about 180,000 clones, 80% detected once. Sequences were obtained from peripheral blood. The receptors here all came from a man in his 70s with active or convalescent COVID-19.

CDR3 sequence reads: CSVAQGNYGYTF. In DNA form, the CDR3 reads TGCAGCGTCGCTCAGGGGAACTATGGCTACACCTTC. The V and J genes are TRBV29-1 and TRBJ1-2, with D maybe TRBD1 (6 bases). The CDR3 has 12 residues. The V and J ends lost 6 bases and 2 bases respectively, with 10 bases between them. Germline CDR1 reads SQVTM; CDR2 reads ANQGSEA.

The genes are TRBV3-1 (or the pseudogene TRBV3-2) and TRBJ2-1; 7 bases line up with TRBD1. The CDR3 runs 16 residues. Germline assignment: CDR1 LGHDT and CDR2 YNNKEL (reference sequence). The V gene end was trimmed by 0 bases and the J gene end by 1 base; junction bases not matched to a gene: 3. The CDR3 nucleotides read TGTGCCAGCAGCCAAGATAGGGGGCAATCCTACAATGAGCAGTTCTTC. Amino acids: CASSQDRGQSYNEQFF.

The chain uses TRBV9 and TRBJ2-3; D gene unclear. This CDR3 contains 12 residues. V was shortened by 1 base and J by 5 bases, with 5 bases between the two germline ends. Germline V CDR1 and CDR2: SGDLS, YYNGEE. In DNA form, the CDR3 reads TGTGCCAGCAGCGTAACGGGAGATACGCAGTATTTT. As protein: CASSVTGDTQYF. The full variable domain, rest sourced from reference TRBV9 and TRBJ2-3, is DSGVTQTPKHLITATGQRVTLRCSPRSGDLSVYWYQQSLDQGLQFLIQYYNGEERAKGNILERFSAQQFPDLHSELNLSSLELGDSALYFCASSVTGDTQYFGPGTRLTVL.

The chain links TRBV27 to TRBJ1-2; 9 bases are shared with TRBD1. The V and J ends lost 5 bases and 8 bases, in that order; junction bases with no gene match: 6. Germline CDR1 reads MNHEY; CDR2 reads SMNVEV (reference sequence). The CDR3 covers 13 residues. CDR3 region: CASSPGQGWGYTF. In DNA, the CDR3 is TGTGCCAGCAGTCCCGGACAGGGGTGGGGCTACACCTTC.

The chain is built from TRBV2 and TRBJ2-1, with 11 bases lining up with TRBD2. V dropped 2 bases and J dropped 9; count of bases not matched to a gene: 9. Germline V gene sequence: CDR1 SNHLY, CDR2 FYNNEI. The length of the CDR3 is 16 residues. The CDR3 DNA reads TGTGCCAGCAGTGAATTAGGACTAGCGGGTTCGGGTGAGCAGTTCTTC. As protein: CASSELGLAGSGEQFF. The entire variable domain, with the rest obtained from reference TRBV2 and TRBJ2-1, is as follows: EPEVTQTPSHQVTQMGQEVILRCVPISNHLYFYWYRQILGQKVEFLVSFYNNEISEKSEIFDDQFSVERPDGSNFTLKIRSTKLEDSAMYFCASSELGLAGSGEQFFGPGTRLTVL.

This clone has only one observation. For the CDR3, the DNA is TGCGCCAGCAGCCAAGTGGGAGCGGGCTCCACAGATACGCAGTATTTT. It encodes CASSQVGAGSTDTQYF. This chain links TRBV4-3 with TRBJ2-3, with a tentative D call TRBD2 (6 bases). V lost 1 base to trimming and J lost 2 bases, with 13 bases between them. The CDR3 length is 16 residues. Looked up from germline, CDR1 is LGHNA and CDR2 is YSLEER.

J is TRBJ1-1 and V is TRBV28; D is unclear. The CDR3 runs to 13 residues. The V and J ends lost 2 bases and 3 bases respectively, with 7 bases between them. Germline CDR1 MDHEN, CDR2 SYDVKM. The CDR3 here is CASSLRRDTEAFF. In nucleotides, the CDR3 is TGTGCCAGCAGTTTACGTCGGGACACTGAAGCTTTCTTT.

The rearrangement joins TRBV5-5 to TRBJ1-4, with 7 bases matching TRBD1. CDR1 SGHKS and CDR2 YYEKEE come from the germline V gene (reference sequence). V lost 5 bases to trimming and J lost 6 bases; unmatched junction nucleotides: 7. The length of the CDR3 is 14 residues. The CDR3 spells CASSHRDSYEKLFF. CDR3 nucleotides: TGTGCCAGCAGTCACCGGGACAGTTATGAAAAACTGTTTTTT.

This chain connects TRBV4-3 to TRBJ2-6, with D unclear. CDR1 and CDR2 from the germline V gene are LGHNA and YSLEER. This CDR3 comprises 17 residues. The V end lost 2 bases, the J end lost 0 bases, and 11 bases lay between the germline ends. CDR3 nucleotide sequence: TGCGCCAGCAGCCAAATGACCCAGGCCTCTGGGGCCAACGTCCTGACTTTC. Translated, it gives CASSQMTQASGANVLTF.

V gene TRBV19 combines with J gene TRBJ1-3; D remains unclear. V was cut by 8 bases and J by 0 bases, with 17 bases left in between. Germline CDR1 reads LNHDA; CDR2 reads SQIVND (reference sequence). The CDR3 length is 16 residues. The CDR3 spells CASLPQALHSGNTIYF. The CDR3 bases are TGTGCCAGTCTACCCCAGGCGCTCCACTCTGGAAACACCATATATTTT. The entire variable domain, with the rest obtained from reference TRBV19 and TRBJ1-3, is as follows: DGGITQSPKYLFRKEGQNVTLSCEQNLNHDAMYWYRQDPGQGLRLIYYSQIVNDFQKGDIAEGYSVSREKKESFPLTVTSAQKNPTAFYLCASLPQALHSGNTIYFGEGSWLTVV.

The J gene is TRBJ2-2, the V gene TRBV5-1, with TRBD2 identical over 10 bases. The CDR3 has 16 amino acids. The germline V gene has CDR1 SGHRS and CDR2 YFSETQ. The V and J ends lost 0 bases and 6 bases, in that order; junction bases with no gene match: 5. CDR3: CASSLAPSGGSGELFF. CDR3 DNA: TGCGCCAGCAGCTTGGCCCCTAGCGGGGGTTCCGGGGAGCTGTTTTTT.

CDR3 region: CASSVGQGARNEQFF. The CDR3 DNA reads TGCGCCAGCAGTGTTGGTCAGGGGGCGAGGAATGAGCAGTTCTTC. The chain links TRBV10-1 to TRBJ2-1; 8 bases map to TRBD1. The CDR3 consists of 15 residues. V lost 4 bases to trimming and J lost 7 bases; unmatched junction nucleotides: 9. Germline V gene sequence: CDR1 WNHNN, CDR2 SYGVQD (reference sequence).

The chain uses TRBV4-1 and TRBJ1-2; TRBD1 matches 9 bases. CDR1 is MGHRA and CDR2 is YSYEKL in the germline V gene. Trimming took 4 bases from V and 4 from J; bases not matched to a gene: 10. The CDR3 contains 16 residues. CDR3 region: CASSPGQGSEFYGYTF. The CDR3 nucleotides are TGCGCCAGCAGCCCGGGACAGGGATCGGAATTCTATGGCTACACCTTC.

The V and J genes are TRBV28 and TRBJ2-3; D is perhaps TRBD2 (7 bases). CDR3 length: 17 residues. Germline loops: CDR1 MDHEN, CDR2 SYDVKM. The V end was cut by 3 bases, the J end by 2 bases, with 18 bases between. Here the CDR3 reads CASSFLFGGGPTDTQYF. As DNA, the CDR3 is TGTGCCAGCAGTTTCCTCTTCGGCGGGGGCCCCACAGATACGCAGTATTTT. Full variable domain (rest looked up from reference TRBV28 and TRBJ2-3): DVKVTQSSRYLVKRTGEKVFLECVQDMDHENMFWYRQDPGLGLRLIYFSYDVKMKEKGDIPEGYSVSREKKERFSLILESASTNQTSMYLCASSFLFGGGPTDTQYFGPGTRLTVL.

CDR3 in amino acids: CASSLLTGGNLQYF. DNA for the CDR3: TGTGCCAGCAGCTTGCTTACCGGGGGGAATTTGCAGTACTTC. V is TRBV7-9 and J is TRBJ2-7; 7 bases are shared with TRBD2. This CDR3 has 14 residues. V was clipped by 3 bases and J by 9 bases; unmatched bases: 11. In germline, CDR1 is SEHNR, CDR2 FQNEAQ (reference sequence).

This chain links TRBV6-6 with TRBJ2-7; TRBD2 aligns across 7 bases. The trim removed 6 bases at V and 0 bases at J, leaving 5 bases unmatched. The CDR3 consists of 14 residues. Germline V gene lookup returns CDR1 MNHNY and CDR2 SVGAGI (reference sequence). CDR3 nucleotides: TGTGCCAGCAGCCGGGGAGGGACCTCCTACGAGCAGTACTTC. Translation: CASSRGGTSYEQYF.

This clone was seen a few times. This chain joins TRBV9 and TRBJ1-1; D gene uncertain. This CDR3 has 13 residues. V was pared by 1 base and J by 5 bases, with 9 bases between. CDR1 SGDLS and CDR2 YYNGEE come from the germline V gene. The CDR3 region has the DNA TGTGCCAGCAGCGTATCCGGGGAAACTGAAGCTTTCTTT. Translating gives CASSVSGETEAFF.

The chain has TRBV6-5 and TRBJ1-1; 7 nucleotides line up with TRBD1. Germline CDR1 and CDR2: MNHEY and SVGAGI. The CDR3 is 14 residues long. V was clipped by 6 bases and J by 0 bases; unmatched bases: 4. The CDR3 bases are TGTGCCAGCAGGACTAGGGGGCTGAACACTGAAGCTTTCTTT. It translates to CASRTRGLNTEAFF.

The chain carries TRBV3-1 (or the pseudogene TRBV3-2) and TRBJ2-1, with D possibly TRBD2 on 5 matching bases. The V end was cut by 2 bases, the J end by 5 bases, with 13 bases between. The CDR3 totals 15 residues. Germline assignment: CDR1 LGHDT and CDR2 YNNKEL (reference sequence). The CDR3 DNA sequence: TGTGCCAGCAGCCAACCTAGCTCGGTCCACAATGAGCAGTTCTTC. Translation gives CASSQPSSVHNEQFF.

This clone was observed a single time. The chain employs TRBV19 and TRBJ2-7; 7 bases fit TRBD2. Germline trimming cut 4 bases from V and 0 bases from J; bases unmatched to any gene: 12. Germline CDR1 reads LNHDA; CDR2 reads SQIVND (reference sequence). This CDR3 has 17 residues. CDR3 nucleotide sequence: TGTGCCAGTAGTAAGACCTCAGGGAGGGAAGCCTCCTACGAGCAGTACTTC. This gives the protein CASSKTSGREASYEQYF.

This chain connects TRBV18 to TRBJ1-2, with D perhaps TRBD1 (6 bases). Deletions cut 4 bases from V and 6 bases from J, with 12 bases between. Germline CDR1 and CDR2: KGHSH and LQKENI. This CDR3 has 13 amino acids. The CDR3 DNA reads as TGTGCCAGCTCACGGGACAAGAGCGATGGCTACACCTTC. Translated, it gives CASSRDKSDGYTF.

The chain links TRBV5-6 to TRBJ1-5; 7 bases are shared with TRBD1. Germline-derived CDR1 and CDR2 are SGHDT and YYEEEE. The CDR3 has 13 amino acids. Unmatched junction bases numbered 4, after V lost 3 bases and J lost 7 bases. The CDR3: CASSYRGGQPQHF. CDR3 bases: TGTGCCAGCAGCTACAGGGGAGGCCAGCCCCAGCATTTT.

This sequence joins TRBV5-4 and TRBJ1-3; 7 nucleotides line up with TRBD1. The CDR3 is 15 amino acids. V lost 0 bases to trimming and J lost 4 bases; unmatched junction nucleotides: 4. The germline V gene has CDR1 SGHNT and CDR2 YYREEE (reference sequence). CDR3 loop: CASSLAGTEGNTIYF. DNA of the CDR3: TGTGCCAGCAGCTTGGCCGGGACAGAGGGAAACACCATATATTTT. The complete variable domain, with remaining parts taken from reference TRBV5-4 and TRBJ1-3, reads ETGVTQSPTHLIKTRGQQVTLRCSSQSGHNTVSWYQQALGQGPQFIFQYYREEENGRGNFPPRFSGLQFPNYSSELNVNALELDDSALYLCASSLAGTEGNTIYFGEGSWLTVV.

V is TRBV10-2 and J is TRBJ2-1; 10 bases align to TRBD2. CDR1 WSHSY and CDR2 SAAADI come from the germline V gene. V gave up 4 bases and J gave up 6 bases; unmatched junction bases: 15. This CDR3 spans 18 amino acids. CDR3 sequence reads: CASSVTKGPGLATNEQFF. The CDR3 DNA reads TGCGCCAGCAGTGTCACTAAAGGTCCGGGACTAGCGACCAATGAGCAGTTCTTC.

This rearrangement joins TRBV6-6 to TRBJ1-1, with D tentatively TRBD1 (6 bases). V lost 6 bases, J lost 4 bases, and 9 bases lay in between. The CDR3 totals 12 residues. Germline assignment: CDR1 MNHNY and CDR2 SVGAGI (reference sequence). The CDR3 protein is CASRQGSTEAFF. The CDR3 DNA is TGTGCCAGCAGACAGGGATCCACTGAAGCTTTCTTT.